Presented here are 22 T cell receptor beta chains from one specimen sequenced in a study of CD8 T cells in Susac syndrome. Random hexamers primed reverse transcription of about 0.45 to 1 ug RNA. TCRdb fed the immunoSEQ multiplex PCR reads into MiXCR, producing one record per CDR3 protein. This table holds fewer than 350,000 distinct CDR3 sequences, 85% found once. The sample taken for sequencing was CD8+ T cells from PBMCs. The receptors were gathered from a human donor with multiple sclerosis.

This chain connects TRBV7-9 to TRBJ1-4, with D possibly being TRBD1 (5 bases). Trimming cost V 4 bases and J 6 bases, with 15 bases left between them. The CDR3 is 15 residues long. CDR1 is SEHNR, CDR2 FQNEAQ, per germline (reference sequence). The CDR3 loop is CASSSLRASDEKLFF. The CDR3 bases are TGTGCCAGCAGCTCTCTCAGGGCATCCGATGAAAAACTGTTTTTT.

The chain employs TRBV7-6 and TRBJ2-6; TRBD1 matches 7 bases. The length of the CDR3 is 18 residues. V was pared by 3 bases and J by 0 bases, with 8 bases of the junction left unmatched. Germline CDR1 reads SGHVS; CDR2 reads FNYEAQ. The CDR3 sequence is CASSFVGQLISGANVLTF. For the CDR3, the DNA is TGTGCCAGCAGCTTTGTGGGACAGCTTATCTCTGGGGCCAACGTCCTGACTTTC.

This sequence joins TRBV9 and TRBJ2-7; D possibly corresponds to TRBD1 (6 bases). The CDR3 has 15 residues. The V and J ends lost 0 bases and 1 base respectively, with 11 bases between them. Looked up from germline, CDR1 is SGDLS and CDR2 is YYNGEE. The CDR3 protein is CASSVGQGRSYEQYF. Written as DNA, the CDR3 is TGTGCCAGCAGCGTAGGTCAGGGGCGTTCCTACGAGCAGTACTTC.

V usage is TRBV12-3 or TRBV12-4 and J usage is TRBJ2-7, with 10 bases matching TRBD1. The length of the CDR3 is 13 residues. The junction had 4 bases not matched to a gene; V was cut back by 5 bases and J by 6 bases. CDR3 in DNA: TGTGCCAGCAGTGGGACAGGGGCCAGCGAGCAGTACTTC. Translating gives CASSGTGASEQYF.

The chain is built from TRBV5-1 and TRBJ2-7; 7 positions match TRBD1. Per the germline V gene, CDR1 is SGHRS and CDR2 is YFSETQ. V lost 7 bases to trimming and J lost 0 bases; unmatched junction nucleotides: 10. This CDR3 comprises 15 residues. The CDR3 region is CASGVGDRASYEQYF. DNA of the CDR3: TGCGCCAGCGGTGTTGGAGACAGGGCCTCCTACGAGCAGTACTTC.

V and J are TRBV20-1 and TRBJ1-5; D uncertain. The CDR3 spans 16 residues. Germline CDR1 and CDR2: DFQATT and SNEGSKA (reference sequence). The V and J ends lost 4 bases and 0 bases respectively, with 16 bases between them. Written as DNA, the CDR3 is TGCAGTGCTAAGGGTGAAGGGTCCCTTAGCAATCAGCCCCAGCATTTT. Protein product: CSAKGEGSLSNQPQHF.

The rearrangement links TRBV19 to TRBJ2-7; D possibly corresponds to TRBD2 (5 bases). V was pared by 3 bases and J by 3 bases, with 15 bases between. Germline CDR1 reads LNHDA; CDR2 reads SQIVND (reference sequence). The CDR3 contains 15 residues. Written as DNA, the CDR3 is TGTGCCAGTAGTATCTCTCGGGGATTAAACTACGAGCAGTACTTC. Translated: CASSISRGLNYEQYF.

This chain links TRBV29-1 with TRBJ1-2; no firm D call. Germline V gene data show CDR1 as SQVTM and CDR2 as ANQGSEA. This CDR3 is 13 amino acids long. Trimming cost V 0 bases and J 1 base, with 6 bases left between them. In DNA, the CDR3 is TGCAGCGTTGAAGAGGGTTTTAACTATGGCTACACCTTC. Its protein product is CSVEEGFNYGYTF.

This chain uses TRBV11-2 with TRBJ2-1; TRBD2 aligns across 11 bases. Germline V gene data show CDR1 as SGHAT and CDR2 as FQNNGV. The CDR3 is 16 amino acids. J was trimmed by 8 bases and V by 5 bases; bases with no gene match: 11. Here the CDR3 reads CASSRLLAGVVDEQFF. In DNA, the CDR3 is TGTGCCAGCAGCCGGTTACTAGCGGGAGTAGTGGATGAGCAGTTCTTC.

V is TRBV4-3 and J is TRBJ2-4, with D unclear. The V and J ends lost 0 bases and 9 bases respectively, with 12 bases between them. Per the germline V gene, CDR1 is LGHNA and CDR2 is YSLEER. The CDR3 sequence is 14 residues long. CDR3 amino acids: CASSQEGERPIQYF. The CDR3 region has the DNA TGCGCCAGCAGCCAAGAAGGCGAGCGTCCCATTCAGTACTTC.

This chain joins TRBV2 and TRBJ2-7; either TRBD1 or TRBD2 may supply D (5 bases each). Trimming removed 4 bases at V and 4 bases at J, with 17 bases between. There are 15 residues in the CDR3. Germline CDR1 SNHLY, CDR2 FYNNEI. CDR3 coding DNA: TGTGCCAGCAGTGTTAAGGGGAGCGGTTATTACGAGCAGTACTTC. Translated, it gives CASSVKGSGYYEQYF.

The chain uses TRBV4-3 and TRBJ2-3; TRBD1 matches 9 bases. This CDR3 is built from 18 residues. Germline values: CDR1 LGHNA, CDR2 YSLEER. The trim removed 1 base at V and 5 bases at J, leaving 13 bases unmatched. In nucleotides, the CDR3 is TGCGCCAGCAGCCAAGGACGTTCGGGGACAGGGTTCGAAGATACGCAGTATTTT. Translating it yields CASSQGRSGTGFEDTQYF.

This chain uses TRBV19 with TRBJ2-3; 7 bases line up with TRBD1. The CDR3 extends over 13 amino acids. The germline V gene encodes CDR1 LNHDA and CDR2 SQIVND (reference sequence). Trimming cost V 9 bases and J 2 bases; bases outside gene matches: 5. The chain's CDR3 is CASSGQITDTQYF. The CDR3, as DNA: TGTGCCAGCTCGGGACAGATCACAGATACGCAGTATTTT.

V is TRBV5-1 and J is TRBJ2-1, with 11 bases aligning to TRBD2. The germline V gene has CDR1 SGHRS and CDR2 YFSETQ. The V and J ends lost 2 bases and 10 bases, in that order; junction bases with no gene match: 8. This CDR3 has 15 residues. CDR3 residues: CASSFTSGSKYEQFF. The CDR3 nucleotides are TGCGCCAGCAGCTTCACTAGCGGGAGTAAATACGAGCAGTTCTTC.

V and J are TRBV30 and TRBJ2-3; the match to TRBD1 covers 8 bases. CDR1 is GTSNPN and CDR2 is SVGIG in the germline V gene (reference sequence). CDR3 length: 14 amino acids. The V gene end was trimmed by 5 bases and the J gene end by 1 base; junction bases not matched to a gene: 5. The CDR3 DNA follows: TGTGCCTGGGGACAGGGTGTTGGCACAGATACGCAGTATTTT. Translating gives CAWGQGVGTDTQYF.

The chain carries TRBV10-3 and TRBJ2-4; 9 nucleotides match TRBD1. Trimming removed 2 bases from V and 0 bases from J; junction bases left unmatched: 8. The CDR3 spans 18 residues. Germline CDR1 and CDR2: ENHRY and SYGVKD. The CDR3 loop is CAISEPPGQGLAKNIQYF. DNA of the CDR3: TGTGCCATCAGTGAGCCCCCGGGACAGGGCCTAGCCAAAAACATTCAGTACTTC.

This chain links TRBV7-9 with TRBJ2-5; 7 bases line up with TRBD2. The V segment lost 6 bases and the J segment 8 bases; nucleotides outside the gene matches: 15. The CDR3 is 15 amino acids. Looked up from germline, CDR1 is SEHNR and CDR2 is FQNEAQ (reference sequence). The CDR3 loop is CASRQKRGPGETQYF. DNA for the CDR3: TGTGCCAGCAGACAAAAGCGGGGACCGGGAGAAACCCAGTACTTC.

This clonotype has just one count. The genes are TRBV13 and TRBJ2-1; D is tentatively TRBD1 or TRBD2 (5 bases each). This CDR3 has 14 residues. Deletions cut 3 bases from V and 10 bases from J, with 16 bases between. CDR1 and CDR2 from the germline V gene are PRHDT and FYEKMQ (reference sequence). The CDR3 sequence: CASSFRARDHEQFF. The CDR3 DNA follows: TGTGCCAGCAGCTTCAGGGCGAGGGACCACGAGCAGTTCTTC.

This chain connects TRBV29-1 to TRBJ2-1; D uncertain. Germline assignment: CDR1 SQVTM and CDR2 ANQGSEA. The CDR3 extends over 14 amino acids. Trimming pared 3 bases from V and 0 bases from J, leaving 9 bases between. The CDR3 loop is CSVDSTSSYNEQFF. CDR3 nucleotide sequence: TGCAGCGTTGACTCAACGAGCTCCTACAATGAGCAGTTCTTC.

The V call is TRBV4-3, the J call TRBJ2-1; no clear D. The CDR3 length is 14 residues. V lost 0 bases and J 2 bases, leaving 5 bases between the germline ends. Germline CDR1 is LGHNA and CDR2 is YSLEER. The CDR3 protein is CASSQDPTYNEQFF. The CDR3, as DNA: TGCGCCAGCAGCCAAGACCCCACCTACAATGAGCAGTTCTTC.

The chain joins TRBV5-1 to TRBJ1-1; D gene ambiguous. The germline V gene encodes CDR1 SGHRS and CDR2 YFSETQ. V dropped 0 bases and J dropped 1 base, with 10 bases sitting between them. The CDR3 contains 15 residues. In nucleotides, the CDR3 is TGCGCCAGCAGCTTGGACAGCCCCCCGAACACTGAAGCTTTCTTT. Residues: CASSLDSPPNTEAFF.

The rearrangement links TRBV11-2 to TRBJ2-7; TRBD1 matches 7 bases. After removal of 6 bases from V and 5 bases from J, the junction contained 4 bases not matched to a gene. Germline CDR1 reads SGHAT; CDR2 reads FQNNGV. The CDR3 has 12 residues. The CDR3 spells CASRLTGDEQYF. CDR3 coding DNA: TGTGCCAGCAGATTAACAGGGGACGAGCAGTACTTC.